Listed here is a single TCR beta chain. The CDR3 totals 15 residues. Germline V gene data show CDR1 as PRHDT and CDR2 as FYEKMQ (reference sequence). V dropped 9 bases and J dropped 0; count of bases not matched to a gene: 5. The data stem from a study of blood T cell repertoires in COVID-19. The overall study: Acute and convalescent COVID-19 samples came from the United States, Italy and Spain.

Using immunoSEQ multiplex PCR, the repertoire was profiled, and TCRdb retains in-frame clones only, with some absent. The sample has some 33,000 clones, approximately 85% seen once. This receptor was taken from a human donor in a cohort sampled during active COVID-19. This rearrangement joins TRBV13 to TRBJ1-6, with 7 bases lining up with TRBD1. The material sequenced was peripheral blood. CDR3 region: CASQGGSSYNSPLHF. The CDR3 bases are TGTGCCAGTCAGGGGGGAAGCTCCTATAATTCACCCCTCCACTTT.